This TCR beta chain comes out of a study of T cell changes during pregnancy in multiple sclerosis. Sequencing used immunoSEQ multiplex PCR; TCRdb keeps in-frame clones, though not all of them. The sample has under 110,000 clones, around 93% seen once. V was pared by 9 bases and J by 3 bases, with 8 bases of the junction left unmatched. Germline V gene data show CDR1 as SGHRS and CDR2 as YFSETQ. The CDR3 is 13 amino acids. Sequenced here: peripheral blood, sampled after pregnancy. The chain recombines TRBV5-1 with TRBJ2-7; 8 bases fit TRBD2. The sequence came from a female donor with multiple sclerosis, enrolled in a pregnancy study. CDR3 nucleotides: TGCGCCACCGGACCGGGGGGGAGCTACGAGCAGTACTTC. Translated, it gives CATGPGGSYEQYF. Full variable domain (missing parts from reference TRBV5-1 and TRBJ2-7): KAGVTQTPRYLIKTRGQQVTLSCSPISGHRSVSWYQQTPGQGLQFLFEYFSETQRNKGNFPGRFSGRQFSNSRSEMNVSTLELGDSALYLCATGPGGSYEQYFGPGTRLTVT.